This T cell receptor (beta chain) stems from a study of cytomegalovirus exposure and HLA in healthy donors. Broader study findings: Researchers counted 164 TCR beta chains as cytomegalovirus-associated. Cytomegalovirus status was reportedly diagnosed by the classifier with high specificity and sensitivity. Specific recognition of CMV antigens was confirmed in vitro for a few chains (all CMV-associated).

The donors were part of the approximately 130-subject validation cohort, which stood apart from the roughly 700-subject first cohort. The CDR3 is made up of 14 amino acids. Germline CDR1 and CDR2: SGHDN and FVKESK. The junction had 6 bases not matched to a gene; V was cut back by 4 bases and J by 7 bases. The table lists this clone with a few counts. As yet, its antigen is unknown. The table came from immunoSEQ multiplex PCR; TCRdb's copy has only in-frame clones and leaves some out. The table records around 150,000 clones, roughly 80% of them present only once. This receptor was taken from a man aged 25 to 40 in good health and CMV-seropositive. Material for sequencing was PBMCs. The chain couples TRBV14 to TRBJ2-7; 11 nucleotides match TRBD2. The CDR3 region has the DNA TGTGCCAGCAGCCGCCAGACTAGCGGGAATGAGCAGTACTTC. Encoded protein: CASSRQTSGNEQYF.